These 16 T cell receptor beta chains share one sample of origin, sequenced in a study of T cell repertoires in cytomegalovirus infection. One entry per CDR3 protein results from TCRdb running MiXCR on the reads. The sample has about 180,000 distinct CDR3 sequences; approximately 18% are singletons. The sequenced material came from CD8+ T cells from PBMCs. These TCRs come from a human donor in good health (CMV status not recorded). Some clones in this sample may be carry-over from other donors' samples.

Only a few counts were recorded for this clonotype. The rearrangement links TRBV7-9 to TRBJ2-5; 7 nucleotides line up with TRBD1. Looked up from germline, CDR1 is SEHNR and CDR2 is FQNEAQ (reference sequence). The CDR3 has 14 residues. Germline trimming cut 5 bases from V and 0 bases from J; bases unmatched to any gene: 3. CDR3 nucleotides: TGTGCCAGCAGCCCCGACAGGGACCAAGAGACCCAGTACTTC. It codes for CASSPDRDQETQYF.

V usage is TRBV7-6 and J usage is TRBJ1-1; D is unresolved. CDR1 is SGHVS and CDR2 is FNYEAQ in the germline V gene. This CDR3 has 14 residues. The V end was cut by 0 bases, the J end by 7 bases, with 12 bases between. The CDR3 bases are TGTGCCAGCAGCTTAGCCGGACTTGCCGGTGAAGCTTTCTTT. As protein: CASSLAGLAGEAFF.

This chain links TRBV2 with TRBJ1-5; 8 bases are shared with TRBD1. CDR3 size: 17 residues. With 6 bases clipped from V and 0 bases from J, the junction kept 10 bases outside the gene matches. Germline V gene sequence: CDR1 SNHLY, CDR2 FYNNEI. Written as DNA, the CDR3 is TGTGCCAGCAGACACAGGGACAGGATGTATAGCAATCAGCCCCAGCATTTT. Translation gives CASRHRDRMYSNQPQHF.

This sequence joins TRBV20-1 and TRBJ2-1, with 7 bases lining up with TRBD1. The CDR3 consists of 12 residues. Germline assignment: CDR1 DFQATT and CDR2 SNEGSKA (reference sequence). The ends lost 4 bases at V and 10 bases at J; junction bases unmatched: 7. CDR3 DNA sequence: TGCAGTGCTACGACAGGGTTTGGGGAGCAGTTCTTC. Translation: CSATTGFGEQFF.

There are a few counts of this clonotype. The chain is built from TRBV6-2 or TRBV6-3 and TRBJ1-1; no clear D. V gave up 3 bases and J gave up 0 bases, with 5 bases separating them. Germline V gene data show CDR1 as MNHEY and CDR2 as SVGEGT. The CDR3 runs 13 residues. CDR3 nucleotide sequence: TGTGCCAGCAGTTATCAGGTGAACACTGAAGCTTTCTTT. Translating it yields CASSYQVNTEAFF.

This rearrangement joins TRBV6-2 or TRBV6-3 to TRBJ2-3; the match to TRBD2 covers 7 bases. The CDR3 covers 20 residues. The ends lost 0 bases at V and 0 bases at J; junction bases unmatched: 15. Germline V gene sequence: CDR1 MNHEY, CDR2 SVGEGT. The chain's CDR3 is CASSYSIPLSGQISTDTQYF. The CDR3 nucleotides are TGTGCCAGCAGTTACTCGATCCCTCTTAGCGGGCAGATTAGCACAGATACGCAGTATTTT.

This clonotype was seen more than once but under ten times. CDR3 DNA sequence: TGCGCCAGCAGCCAAGATGGCGTAGGGTACGATGAAGCTTTCTTT. Encoded protein: CASSQDGVGYDEAFF. The chain employs TRBV4-1 and TRBJ1-1; D ambiguous. From germline, CDR1 is MGHRA and CDR2 YSYEKL. The V and J ends lost 0 bases and 7 bases respectively, with 15 bases between them. CDR3 length: 15 amino acids.

Regarding this clonotype: The CDR3 does not close with the conserved phenylalanine or tryptophan, likely indicating a read error. The CDR3 sequence is CSVEGLAGEQYNEQFL. Here the CDR3 DNA reads TGCAGCGTTGAGGGATTAGCGGGGGAACAATACAATGAGCAGTTCTTA. The V call is TRBV29-1, the J call TRBJ2-1; 9 bases align to TRBD2. This CDR3 has 16 residues. CDR1 and CDR2 (germline): SQVTM, ANQGSEA. J lost 4 bases, V lost 3 bases, and 10 bases had no gene match.

This clonotype was counted only a few times. The V and J genes are TRBV19 and TRBJ2-1, with TRBD2 as a possible D gene (6 bases). V was pared by 1 base and J by 2 bases, with 9 bases between. The CDR3 consists of 15 residues. Germline CDR1 is LNHDA and CDR2 is SQIVND (reference sequence). CDR3 amino acids: CASSIGGVTYNEQFF. In DNA form, the CDR3 reads TGTGCCAGTAGTATAGGGGGGGTCACCTACAATGAGCAGTTCTTC.

This clonotype was seen a handful of times. This chain uses TRBV4-3 with TRBJ2-1, with TRBD2 identical over 8 bases. This CDR3 comprises 17 residues. The germline V gene encodes CDR1 LGHNA and CDR2 YSLEER. The trim removed 0 bases at V and 2 bases at J, leaving 6 bases unmatched. CDR3 residues: CASSQEPSGGPYNEQFF. CDR3 bases: TGCGCCAGCAGCCAAGAGCCGAGCGGGGGCCCCTACAATGAGCAGTTCTTC.

The chain joins TRBV27 to TRBJ2-7, with TRBD1 matching over 7 bases. Trimming took 5 bases from V and 7 from J; bases not matched to a gene: 5. Germline V lookup: CDR1 MNHEY, CDR2 SMNVEV (reference sequence). This CDR3 contains 12 residues. The DNA for the CDR3 is TGTGCCAGCAGTGTGCAACAGGGGGAGCAGTACTTC. It encodes CASSVQQGEQYF.

This clonotype has a handful of counts. V and J are TRBV12-3 or TRBV12-4 and TRBJ1-2; 8 bases map to TRBD1. The CDR3 contains 18 residues. Trimming took 3 bases from V and 0 from J; bases not matched to a gene: 12. The DNA of the CDR3 is TGTGCCAGCAGTTTTAGTGGACAGGGCCCTGAGTCTAACTATGGCTACACCTTC. Its protein is CASSFSGQGPESNYGYTF.

The chain combines TRBV30 with TRBJ2-1, with TRBD2 as a possible D gene (6 bases). Trimming took 0 bases from V and 8 from J, leaving 11 bases between them. Germline CDR1 and CDR2: GTSNPN and SVGIG (reference sequence). This CDR3 spans 13 amino acids. The CDR3 loop reads CAWSVRGAYEQFF. In DNA form, the CDR3 reads TGTGCCTGGAGTGTACGCGGGGCCTATGAGCAGTTCTTC.

In this sample, this clonotype turned up a few times. This chain joins TRBV30 and TRBJ2-2; D is perhaps TRBD1 or TRBD2 (5 bases each). The V and J ends lost 4 bases and 2 bases respectively, with 14 bases between them. CDR1 is GTSNPN, CDR2 SVGIG, per germline (reference sequence). The CDR3 is 15 residues long. This CDR3 is CAWTGRLPNTGELFF. CDR3 in DNA: TGTGCCTGGACAGGGAGACTCCCTAACACCGGGGAGCTGTTTTTT.

The gene calls are TRBV7-2 and TRBJ1-1; D possibly corresponds to TRBD1 (5 bases). The germline CDR1 and CDR2 sequences are SGHTA and FQGNSA. Deletions cut 5 bases from V and 3 bases from J, with 10 bases between. The CDR3 is 13 residues long. The DNA of the CDR3 is TGTGCCAGCAGCCCCAGGGTTGACACTGAAGCTTTCTTT. Protein sequence: CASSPRVDTEAFF.

The rearrangement joins TRBV6-6 to TRBJ2-3; 11 positions match TRBD2. Trimming at V came to 6 bases and at J to 4 bases, leaving 6 bases not matched to a gene. There are 15 residues in the CDR3. The germline CDR1 and CDR2 sequences are MNHNY and SVGAGI (reference sequence). Here the CDR3 DNA reads TGTGCCAGCAGCTTAGCGGGAGGGGGCCCAGATACGCAGTATTTT. Its translation is CASSLAGGGPDTQYF.